The clone carrying this TCR beta chain was detected a few times. The antigen remains unidentified. Method: immunoSEQ multiplex PCR; TCRdb's copy keeps in-frame clones and lacks some. This sample has tens of thousands of clones; about two thirds occur once, and the top ten carry over 12%. The V end lost 1 base, the J end lost 7 bases, and 14 bases lay between the germline ends. The CDR3 totals 14 residues. Germline V gene sequence: CDR1 SGHNT, CDR2 YYREEE (reference sequence). The entry originates in a study of radiotherapy plus CTLA-4 blockade in lung cancer. About the study: Across the patients, objective responses occurred in about 19%, and disease control in 30% to 35%. Study results and limitations: Blood-borne expansion of tumor-derived TCR clones followed radiotherapy plus ipilimumab.

The sequencing here drew on peripheral blood, taken from a patient treated with radiotherapy plus ipilimumab. The sequence came from a human donor with non-small cell lung cancer that progressed on radiotherapy plus ipilimumab. The chain is built from TRBV5-4 and TRBJ1-1; D ambiguous. This chain's CDR3 is CASSLKGSGLEAFF. The CDR3 coding sequence is TGTGCCAGCAGCTTGAAAGGTTCCGGGCTTGAAGCTTTCTTT.